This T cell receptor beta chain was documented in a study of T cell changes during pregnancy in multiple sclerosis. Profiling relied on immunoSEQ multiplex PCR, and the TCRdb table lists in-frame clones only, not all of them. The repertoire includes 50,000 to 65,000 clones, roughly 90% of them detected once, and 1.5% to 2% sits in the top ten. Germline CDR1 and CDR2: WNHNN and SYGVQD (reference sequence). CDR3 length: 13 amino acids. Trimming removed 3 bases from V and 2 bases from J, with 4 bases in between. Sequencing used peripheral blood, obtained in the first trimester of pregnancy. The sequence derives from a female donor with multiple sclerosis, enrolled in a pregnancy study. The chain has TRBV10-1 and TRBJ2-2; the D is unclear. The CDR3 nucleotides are TGCGCCAGCAGTGAATATAACACCGGGGAGCTGTTTTTT. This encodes CASSEYNTGELFF.